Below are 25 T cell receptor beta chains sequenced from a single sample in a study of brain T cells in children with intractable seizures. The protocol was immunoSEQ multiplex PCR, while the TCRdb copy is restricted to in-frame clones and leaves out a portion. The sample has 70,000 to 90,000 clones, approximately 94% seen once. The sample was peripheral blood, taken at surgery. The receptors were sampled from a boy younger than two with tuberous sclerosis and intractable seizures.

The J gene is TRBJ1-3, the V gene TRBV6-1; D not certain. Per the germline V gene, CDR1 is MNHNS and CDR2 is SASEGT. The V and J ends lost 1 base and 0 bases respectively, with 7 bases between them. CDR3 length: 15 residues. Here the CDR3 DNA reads TGTGCCAGCAGTGAAGGTGTCTTCTCTGGAAACACCATATATTTT. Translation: CASSEGVFSGNTIYF.

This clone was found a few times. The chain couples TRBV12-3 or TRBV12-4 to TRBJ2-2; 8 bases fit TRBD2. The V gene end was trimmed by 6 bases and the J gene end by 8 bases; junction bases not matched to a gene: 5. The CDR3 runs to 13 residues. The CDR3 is CASSQAGGGELFF. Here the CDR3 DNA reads TGTGCCAGCAGCCAGGCGGGGGGTGGGGAGCTGTTTTTT.

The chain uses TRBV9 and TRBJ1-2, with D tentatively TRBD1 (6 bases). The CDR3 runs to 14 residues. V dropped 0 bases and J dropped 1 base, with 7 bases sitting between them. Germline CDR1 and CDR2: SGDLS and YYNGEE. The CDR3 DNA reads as TGTGCCAGCAGCGTAGGGGACAATAACTATGGCTACACCTTC. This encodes CASSVGDNNYGYTF.

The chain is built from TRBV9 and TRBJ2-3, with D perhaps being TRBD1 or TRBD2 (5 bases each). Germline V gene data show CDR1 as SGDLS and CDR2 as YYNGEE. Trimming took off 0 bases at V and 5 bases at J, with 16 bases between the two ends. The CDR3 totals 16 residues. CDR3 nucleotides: TGTGCCAGCAGCGTAGAGCCGGGGCGAGTAGTAGATACGCAGTATTTT. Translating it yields CASSVEPGRVVDTQYF.

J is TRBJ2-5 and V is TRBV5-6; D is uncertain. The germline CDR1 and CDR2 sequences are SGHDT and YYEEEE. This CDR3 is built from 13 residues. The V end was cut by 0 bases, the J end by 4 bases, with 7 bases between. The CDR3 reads CASSLGLGETQYF. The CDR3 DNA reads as TGTGCCAGCAGCTTGGGTCTGGGAGAGACCCAGTACTTC.

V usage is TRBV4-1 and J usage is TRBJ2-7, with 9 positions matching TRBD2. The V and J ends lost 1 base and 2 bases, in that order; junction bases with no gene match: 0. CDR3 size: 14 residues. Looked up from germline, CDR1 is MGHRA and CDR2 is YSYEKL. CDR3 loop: CASSQGTSAYEQYF. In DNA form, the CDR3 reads TGCGCCAGCAGCCAAGGGACTAGCGCCTACGAGCAGTACTTC.

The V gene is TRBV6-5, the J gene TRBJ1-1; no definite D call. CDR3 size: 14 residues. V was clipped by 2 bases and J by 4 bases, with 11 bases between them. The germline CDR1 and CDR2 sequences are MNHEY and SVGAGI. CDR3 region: CASSYGPGGTEAFF. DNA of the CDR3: TGTGCCAGCAGTTACGGGCCGGGCGGCACTGAAGCTTTCTTT.

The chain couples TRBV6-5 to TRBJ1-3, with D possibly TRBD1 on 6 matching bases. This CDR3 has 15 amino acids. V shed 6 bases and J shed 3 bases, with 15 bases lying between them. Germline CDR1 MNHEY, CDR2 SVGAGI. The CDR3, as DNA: TGTGCCAGCAGCGGGGCCGACAGGAATGGAAACACCATATATTTT. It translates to CASSGADRNGNTIYF.

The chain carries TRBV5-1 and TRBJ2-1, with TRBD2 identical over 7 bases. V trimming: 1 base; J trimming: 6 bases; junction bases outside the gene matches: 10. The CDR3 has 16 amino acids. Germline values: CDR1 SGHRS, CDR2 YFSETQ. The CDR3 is CASSLSSREGINEQFF. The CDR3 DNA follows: TGCGCCAGCAGCTTGAGTAGCAGGGAGGGAATCAATGAGCAGTTCTTC.

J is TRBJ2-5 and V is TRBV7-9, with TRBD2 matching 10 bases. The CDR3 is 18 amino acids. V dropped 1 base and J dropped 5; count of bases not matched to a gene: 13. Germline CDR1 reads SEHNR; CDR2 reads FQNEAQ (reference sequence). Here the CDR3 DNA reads TGTGCCAGCAGCTTAGTGGCTAGCGGGAGACTGCATACGGAGACCCAGTACTTC. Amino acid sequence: CASSLVASGRLHTETQYF.

CDR3 loop: CASSQDQAGGDYGYTF. The CDR3 DNA reads as TGCGCCAGCAGCCAAGATCAAGCAGGGGGCGACTATGGCTACACCTTC. The chain joins TRBV4-1 to TRBJ1-2; 8 bases are a match to TRBD1. CDR3 length: 16 amino acids. The V gene end was trimmed by 0 bases and the J gene end by 3 bases; junction bases not matched to a gene: 6. Germline V lookup: CDR1 MGHRA, CDR2 YSYEKL.

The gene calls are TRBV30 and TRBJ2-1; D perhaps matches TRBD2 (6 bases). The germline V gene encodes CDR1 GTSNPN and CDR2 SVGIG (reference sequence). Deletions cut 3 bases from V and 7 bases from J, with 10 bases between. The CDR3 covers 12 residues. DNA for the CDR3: TGTGCCTGGAGCGGGGGTTTGAATGAGCAGTTCTTC. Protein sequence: CAWSGGLNEQFF.

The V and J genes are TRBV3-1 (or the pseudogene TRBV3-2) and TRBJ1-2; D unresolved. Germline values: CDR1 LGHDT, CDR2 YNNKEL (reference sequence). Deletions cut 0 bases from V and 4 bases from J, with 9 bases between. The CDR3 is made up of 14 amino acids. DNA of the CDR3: TGTGCCAGCAGCCAAGAGGGAGGGCCCTATGGCTACACCTTC. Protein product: CASSQEGGPYGYTF.

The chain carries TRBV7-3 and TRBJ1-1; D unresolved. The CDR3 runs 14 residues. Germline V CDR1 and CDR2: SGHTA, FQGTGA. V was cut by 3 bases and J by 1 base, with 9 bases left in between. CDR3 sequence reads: CASSLRVTNTEAFF. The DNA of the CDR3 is TGTGCCAGCAGCTTGAGGGTTACGAACACTGAAGCTTTCTTT.

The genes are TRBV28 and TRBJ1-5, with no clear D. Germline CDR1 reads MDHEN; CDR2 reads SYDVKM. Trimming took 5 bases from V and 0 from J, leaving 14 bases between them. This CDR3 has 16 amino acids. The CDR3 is CASSPTLPSSNQPQHF. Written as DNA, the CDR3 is TGTGCCAGCAGTCCGACACTACCTTCTAGCAATCAGCCCCAGCATTTT.

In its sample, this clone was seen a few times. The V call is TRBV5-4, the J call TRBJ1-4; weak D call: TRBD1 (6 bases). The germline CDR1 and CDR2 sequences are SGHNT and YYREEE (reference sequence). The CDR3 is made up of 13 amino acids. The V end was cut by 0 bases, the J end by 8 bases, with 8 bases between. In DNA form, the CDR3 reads TGTGCCAGCAGCTTGGGGACAGCCGAAAAACTGTTTTTT. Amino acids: CASSLGTAEKLFF.

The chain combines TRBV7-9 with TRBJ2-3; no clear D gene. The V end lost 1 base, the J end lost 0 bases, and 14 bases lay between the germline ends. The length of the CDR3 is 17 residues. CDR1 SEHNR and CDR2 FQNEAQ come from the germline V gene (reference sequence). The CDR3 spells CASSLEATKASTDTQYF. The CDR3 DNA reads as TGTGCCAGCAGCTTAGAGGCGACGAAAGCTAGCACAGATACGCAGTATTTT.

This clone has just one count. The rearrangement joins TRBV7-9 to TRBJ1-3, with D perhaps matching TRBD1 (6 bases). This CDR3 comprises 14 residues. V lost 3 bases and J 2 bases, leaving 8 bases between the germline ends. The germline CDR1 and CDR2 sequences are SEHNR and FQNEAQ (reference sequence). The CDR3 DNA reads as TGTGCCAGCAGCTTTGGGGGCGCTGGAAACACCATATATTTT. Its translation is CASSFGGAGNTIYF.

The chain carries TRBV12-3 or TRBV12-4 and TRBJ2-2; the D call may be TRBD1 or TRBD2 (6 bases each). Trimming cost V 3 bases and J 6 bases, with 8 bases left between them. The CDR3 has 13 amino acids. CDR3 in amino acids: CASSFRGPGELFF. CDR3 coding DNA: TGTGCCAGCAGTTTCCGGGGGCCCGGGGAGCTGTTTTTT.

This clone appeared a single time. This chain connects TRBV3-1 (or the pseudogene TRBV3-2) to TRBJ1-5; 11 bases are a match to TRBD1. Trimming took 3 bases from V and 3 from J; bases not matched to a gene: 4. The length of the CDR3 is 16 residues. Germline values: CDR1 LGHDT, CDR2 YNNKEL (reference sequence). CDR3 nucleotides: TGTGCCAGCAGCCAGTGGGGACAGGGGGACAATCAGCCCCAGCATTTT. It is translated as CASSQWGQGDNQPQHF.

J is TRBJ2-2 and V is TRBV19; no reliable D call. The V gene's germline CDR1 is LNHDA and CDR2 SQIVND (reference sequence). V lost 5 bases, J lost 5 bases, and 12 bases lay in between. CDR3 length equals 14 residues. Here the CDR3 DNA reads TGTGCCAGTAGTGTATTACGAGAGACCGGGGAGCTGTTTTTT. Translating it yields CASSVLRETGELFF.

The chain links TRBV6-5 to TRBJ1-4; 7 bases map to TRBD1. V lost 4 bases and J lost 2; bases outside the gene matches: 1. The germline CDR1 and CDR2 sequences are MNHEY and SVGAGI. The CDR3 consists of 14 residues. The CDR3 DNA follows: TGTGCCAGCAGTTGGGACAGTACTAATGAAAAACTGTTTTTT. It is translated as CASSWDSTNEKLFF.

The CDR3 DNA reads TGTGCCAGCAGTGAAGCCACCTTTGAGCAGTACTTC. Translated: CASSEATFEQYF. The rearrangement uses TRBV2 and TRBJ2-7, with D uncertain. The ends were cut back, 0 bases at V and 7 bases at J, with 7 bases in the middle. The CDR3 covers 12 residues. Germline CDR1 reads SNHLY; CDR2 reads FYNNEI.

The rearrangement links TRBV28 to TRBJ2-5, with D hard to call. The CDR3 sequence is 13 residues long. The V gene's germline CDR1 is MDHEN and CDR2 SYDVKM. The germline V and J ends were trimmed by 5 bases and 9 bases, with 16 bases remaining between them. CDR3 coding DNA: TGTGCCAGCAGTCCGTTTCCAGACTCGCCCCAGTACTTC. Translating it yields CASSPFPDSPQYF.

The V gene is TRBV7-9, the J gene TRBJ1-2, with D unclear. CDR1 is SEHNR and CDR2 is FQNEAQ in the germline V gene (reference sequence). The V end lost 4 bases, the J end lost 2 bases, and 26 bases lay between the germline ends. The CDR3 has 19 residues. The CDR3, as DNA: TGTGCCAGCAGCTCGATAGACAATCCCTGGGCCGCCGTAAACTATGGCTACACCTTC. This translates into CASSSIDNPWAAVNYGYTF. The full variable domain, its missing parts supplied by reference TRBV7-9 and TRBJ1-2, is DTGVSQNPRHKITKRGQNVTFRCDPISEHNRLYWYRQTLGQGPEFLTYFQNEAQLEKSRLLSDRFSAERPKGSFSTLEIQRTEQGDSAMYLCASSSIDNPWAAVNYGYTFGSGTRLTVV.